The clone carrying this TCR beta chain was seen at least ten times. What it recognizes is unknown. The record originates from a study of neurological immune-mediated disorders. General study results and limits: HTLV-1-associated myelopathy had the most TCR clonal expansion, whereas multiple sclerosis had the least (lower than in healthy controls).

Unsorted libraries used 2 million PBMCs kept at -80 degrees C. TCRdb re-analysed the 5' RACE reads in MiXCR, keeping a single row per CDR3 protein. This table has roughly 90,000 distinct CDR3 sequences, under 4.5% appearing once. CDR1 LGHNA and CDR2 YSLEER come from the germline V gene. V was clipped by 0 bases and J by 10 bases; unmatched bases: 13. The CDR3 consists of 17 residues. The receptor comes from a woman aged 45-65 years with multiple sclerosis. The sample taken for sequencing was PBMCs. The rearrangement links TRBV4-3 to TRBJ2-1; TRBD2 aligns across 9 bases. The CDR3 region is CASSQDPALAGGREQFF. CDR3 coding DNA: TGCGCCAGCAGCCAAGATCCAGCACTTGCGGGGGGGAGGGAGCAGTTCTTC.